Presented here are 17 T cell receptor beta chains from one specimen sequenced in a study of OX40 agonist ivuxolimab in advanced cancers. This table comes from immunoSEQ multiplex PCR, and its TCRdb copy is limited to in-frame clones, with some not included. The sample comprises under 85,000 clones, 70% to 90% of which are singletons, and under 0.6% rests with the top ten. The sample consisted of CD4+ or CD8+ T cells sorted from blood, taken in a trial of the OX40 agonist ivuxolimab. These receptor sequences come from an adult with an advanced solid tumor such as melanoma, head and neck, liver or kidney cancer.

This chain joins TRBV4-3 and TRBJ2-7; no reliable D call. The CDR3 spans 12 residues. CDR1 LGHNA and CDR2 YSLEER come from the germline V gene. Trimming removed 2 bases from V and 4 bases from J, with 6 bases in between. CDR3 protein: CASSQWLYEQYF. For the CDR3, the DNA is TGCGCCAGCAGCCAATGGCTATACGAGCAGTACTTC.

This clone was detected a few times. This CDR3 is CASSADLVDEQYF. The CDR3 region has the DNA TGTGCCAGCAGTGCGGATCTAGTAGACGAGCAGTACTTC. The rearrangement uses TRBV2 and TRBJ2-7, with D unclear. The CDR3 consists of 13 residues. CDR1 is SNHLY, CDR2 FYNNEI, per germline. Trimming took 4 bases from V and 5 from J, leaving 12 bases between them.

This clone was detected once. V gene TRBV5-5 combines with J gene TRBJ1-2; 10 bases map to TRBD1. Per germline, CDR1 SGHKS and CDR2 YYEKEE (reference sequence). The CDR3 length is 16 residues. The V gene end was trimmed by 4 bases and the J gene end by 6 bases; junction bases not matched to a gene: 12. DNA for the CDR3: TGTGCCAGCAGCCCGGGGACAGGGGACCGGGTTGATGGCTACACCTTC. It encodes CASSPGTGDRVDGYTF. The full variable domain, its missing parts supplied by reference TRBV5-5 and TRBJ1-2, is DAGVTQSPTHLIKTRGQQVTLRCSPISGHKSVSWYQQVLGQGPQFIFQYYEKEERGRGNFPDRFSARQFPNYSSELNVNALLLGDSALYLCASSPGTGDRVDGYTFGSGTRLTVV.

The V gene is TRBV27, the J gene TRBJ1-2, with D maybe TRBD1 (5 bases). This CDR3 has 14 residues. Per germline, CDR1 MNHEY and CDR2 SMNVEV (reference sequence). Trimming left V 1 base short and J 8 bases short, with 14 bases between. DNA for the CDR3: TGTGCCAGCAGTTTATTGAGGGGTGAGGAGGGCTACACCTTC. Its translation: CASSLLRGEEGYTF.

The chain uses TRBV5-4 and TRBJ1-4; possible D gene TRBD1, 6 bases. Trimming took off 2 bases at V and 8 bases at J, with 16 bases between the two ends. This CDR3 is built from 15 residues. Germline loops: CDR1 SGHNT, CDR2 YYREEE (reference sequence). The CDR3 nucleotides read TGTGCCAGCAGCTTCGGAGGGGGGGTCGGGGAAAAACTGTTTTTT. Translated, it gives CASSFGGGVGEKLFF.

This chain joins TRBV5-1 and TRBJ2-7, with no clear D. Trimming pared 0 bases from V and 0 bases from J, leaving 7 bases between. The CDR3 covers 14 residues. In germline, CDR1 is SGHRS, CDR2 YFSETQ. CDR3 nucleotides: TGCGCCAGCAGCTTGGCCGTCTTCTCCTACGAGCAGTACTTC. As protein: CASSLAVFSYEQYF.

This clone was found a few times. The chain is built from TRBV10-1 and TRBJ2-1; TRBD2 might be the D (5 bases). From germline, CDR1 is WNHNN and CDR2 SYGVQD (reference sequence). CDR3 length equals 13 residues. The V and J ends lost 6 bases and 9 bases respectively, with 15 bases between them. This CDR3 reads CASREVLHGEQFF. The CDR3 nucleotides read TGCGCCAGCAGGGAGGTTCTACATGGTGAGCAGTTCTTC.

This chain uses TRBV5-4 with TRBJ1-2; a possible D gene is TRBD1 (5 bases). Trimming took 0 bases from V and 6 from J, leaving 12 bases between them. The CDR3 is made up of 14 amino acids. The germline CDR1 and CDR2 sequences are SGHNT and YYREEE (reference sequence). The CDR3: CASSLGGFEDGYTF. The CDR3, as DNA: TGTGCCAGCAGCTTGGGGGGGTTTGAGGATGGCTACACCTTC.

The chain joins TRBV10-3 to TRBJ1-2; D might be TRBD1 (5 bases). The CDR3 extends over 13 amino acids. The germline gives CDR1 ENHRY, CDR2 SYGVKD. The V gene lost 2 bases and the J gene lost 3 bases, with 7 bases spanning the gap. CDR3 nucleotides: TGTGCCATCAGTGAGAGAGGGGACTATGGCTACACCTTC. This encodes CAISERGDYGYTF.

The chain uses TRBV25-1 and TRBJ2-7; TRBD1 aligns across 9 bases. V was clipped by 7 bases and J by 2 bases; unmatched bases: 6. Germline V lookup: CDR1 MGHDK, CDR2 SYGVNS. CDR3 size: 14 residues. CDR3 residues: CASKRDRAPYEQYF. In DNA, the CDR3 is TGTGCCAGCAAACGGGACAGGGCTCCCTACGAGCAGTACTTC.

The V gene is TRBV19, the J gene TRBJ1-5; D is undetermined. Trimming left V 4 bases short and J 5 bases short, with 6 bases between. Germline CDR1 reads LNHDA; CDR2 reads SQIVND (reference sequence). The CDR3 runs 12 residues. CDR3 DNA: TGTGCCAGTAGTACCCGAGATCAGCCCCAGCATTTT. Residues: CASSTRDQPQHF. The full variable domain, completed using reference TRBV19 and TRBJ1-5, is DGGITQSPKYLFRKEGQNVTLSCEQNLNHDAMYWYRQDPGQGLRLIYYSQIVNDFQKGDIAEGYSVSREKKESFPLTVTSAQKNPTAFYLCASSTRDQPQHFGDGTRLSIL.

J is TRBJ1-5 and V is TRBV6-1; 7 positions agree with TRBD1. V lost 7 bases and J lost 6; bases outside the gene matches: 3. Germline V gives CDR1 MNHNS, CDR2 SASEGT. The CDR3 is 12 amino acids. CDR3 sequence: CASTTGVQPQHF. The CDR3 nucleotides are TGTGCCAGCACTACAGGGGTTCAGCCCCAGCATTTT.

The gene calls are TRBV27 and TRBJ2-2; D unclear. Germline CDR1 and CDR2: MNHEY and SMNVEV (reference sequence). Trimming took off 3 bases at V and 2 bases at J, with 7 bases between the two ends. The CDR3 is 14 amino acids. Here the CDR3 DNA reads TGTGCCAGCAGTTTGGGCAGAAACACCGGGGAGCTGTTTTTT. It is translated as CASSLGRNTGELFF.

This chain links TRBV28 with TRBJ2-3, with 13 bases matching TRBD2. V gave up 4 bases and J gave up 2 bases; unmatched junction bases: 6. The CDR3 extends over 17 amino acids. Germline values: CDR1 MDHEN, CDR2 SYDVKM. CDR3: CASSSTSGGWVTDTQYF. The CDR3 bases are TGTGCCAGCAGTTCGACTAGCGGGGGGTGGGTCACAGATACGCAGTATTTT.

The V and J genes are TRBV10-3 and TRBJ2-1; a weak D match, TRBD2 (7 bases). V lost 1 base and J 10 bases, leaving 17 bases between the germline ends. The CDR3 covers 15 residues. Per germline, CDR1 ENHRY and CDR2 SYGVKD. The CDR3 DNA follows: TGTGCCATCAGTGAGTTTAGGGGGGGGGCCTCGGAGCAGTTCTTC. Its translation: CAISEFRGGASEQFF.

With regard to this clone: This CDR3 fails to terminate in the conserved phenylalanine or tryptophan, so it likely reflects a read error. The chain carries TRBV10-3 and TRBJ1-6; TRBD1 agrees at 7 bases. The CDR3 loop spans 14 amino acids. V shed 5 bases and J 7 bases; nucleotides not matched to a gene: 5. Germline-derived CDR1 and CDR2 are ENHRY and SYGVKD. The CDR3: CAISRTGGNSPLHL. DNA of the CDR3: TGTGCCATCAGTCGGACAGGTGGGAATTCACCCCTCCACCTT.

This chain links TRBV11-1 with TRBJ1-4; no clear D gene. Germline CDR1 SGHAT, CDR2 FQDESV (reference sequence). Trimming removed 4 bases at V and 3 bases at J, with 12 bases between. The CDR3 covers 15 residues. The CDR3 DNA is TGTGCCAGCAGCTCAAGACGGGGATCTAATGAAAAACTGTTTTTT. Amino acids: CASSSRRGSNEKLFF.